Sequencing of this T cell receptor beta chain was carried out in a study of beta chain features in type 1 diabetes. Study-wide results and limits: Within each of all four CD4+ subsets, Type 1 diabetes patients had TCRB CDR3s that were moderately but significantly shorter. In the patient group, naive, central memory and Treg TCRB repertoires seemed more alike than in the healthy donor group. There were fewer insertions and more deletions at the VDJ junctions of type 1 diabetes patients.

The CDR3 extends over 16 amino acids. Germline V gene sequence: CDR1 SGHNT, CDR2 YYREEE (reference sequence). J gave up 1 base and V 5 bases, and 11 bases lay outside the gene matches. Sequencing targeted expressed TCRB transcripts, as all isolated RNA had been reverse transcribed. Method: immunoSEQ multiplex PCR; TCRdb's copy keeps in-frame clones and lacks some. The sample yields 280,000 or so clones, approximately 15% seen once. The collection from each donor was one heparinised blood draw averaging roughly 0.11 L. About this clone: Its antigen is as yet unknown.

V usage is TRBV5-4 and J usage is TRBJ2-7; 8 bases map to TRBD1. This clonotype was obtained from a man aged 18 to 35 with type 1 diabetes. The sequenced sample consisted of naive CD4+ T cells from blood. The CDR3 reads CASSSPLGQGSYEQYF. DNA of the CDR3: TGTGCCAGCAGTTCCCCGCTTGGACAGGGATCCTACGAGCAGTACTTC.